Described below is a single TCR beta chain sequence and its context. Its antigen is not known. This sample stems from a study of cytomegalovirus exposure and HLA in healthy donors. In the PCR, 60 Vbeta and 13 Jbeta primers were used. The table came from immunoSEQ multiplex PCR; TCRdb's copy has only in-frame clones and leaves some out. The sample lists more than 200,000 clones, roughly 85% occurring once. The V and J ends lost 7 bases and 3 bases respectively, with 6 bases between them. CDR1 is MDHEN and CDR2 is SYDVKM in the germline V gene. The CDR3 consists of 11 residues. Whole-study results and caveats: Among the sequence variants, a highly shared cluster was likely an artifact of sequencing. Association of a missense DCLRE1C variant with TCR beta V- and J-gene trimming was reported in a later analysis.

The chain employs TRBV28 and TRBJ1-2; D remains ambiguous. This TCR was recovered from a male donor in good health and CMV-seronegative. Sequences were obtained from PBMCs. The CDR3 loop is CASKSYYGYTF. Written as DNA, the CDR3 is TGTGCCAGCAAGAGTTACTATGGCTACACCTTC.